This T cell receptor beta chain was identified in a study of OX40 agonist ivuxolimab in advanced cancers. Turning to the study itself: Patients received ivuxolimab, an intravenous treatment, every 2 weeks at 0.01 to 10 mg/kg. Three patients showed partial responses: one hepatocellular carcinoma and two cutaneous melanoma cases. Patients undergoing dose escalation presented with hepatocellular carcinoma, melanoma, renal cell or head and neck cancer.

Whole-study results and caveats: No antigen was identified for the clonally expanded peripheral T cells.

Regarding this clone: The antigen is undetermined.

Repertoires were generated with immunoSEQ multiplex PCR, while TCRdb's copy carries only in-frame clones and drops some. The sample has approximately 89,000 clones, 75% to 95% seen once. Germline V gene data show CDR1 as SGHVS and CDR2 as FQNEAQ. The CDR3 contains 13 residues. The V gene lost 6 bases and the J gene lost 6 bases, with 15 bases spanning the gap. Sequenced material: CD4+ or CD8+ T cells sorted from blood, taken in a trial of the OX40 agonist ivuxolimab. The TCR originated in an adult with an advanced solid tumor such as melanoma, head and neck, liver or kidney cancer. The chain employs TRBV7-8 and TRBJ2-7; tentatively, D is TRBD2 (6 bases). The CDR3 spells CASRVGTLSEQYF. The CDR3 DNA is TGTGCCAGCAGGGTTGGGACTTTGAGCGAGCAGTACTTC.